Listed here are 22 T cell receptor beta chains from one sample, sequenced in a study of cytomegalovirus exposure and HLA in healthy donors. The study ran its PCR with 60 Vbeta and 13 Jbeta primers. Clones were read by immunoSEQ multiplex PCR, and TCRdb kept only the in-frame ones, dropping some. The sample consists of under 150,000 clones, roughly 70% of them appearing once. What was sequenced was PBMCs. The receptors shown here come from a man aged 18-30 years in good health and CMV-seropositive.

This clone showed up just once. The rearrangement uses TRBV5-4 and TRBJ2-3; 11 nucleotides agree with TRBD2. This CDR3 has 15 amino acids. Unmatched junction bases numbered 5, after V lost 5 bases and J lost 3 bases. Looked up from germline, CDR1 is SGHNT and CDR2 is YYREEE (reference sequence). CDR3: CASSSGGASTDTQYF. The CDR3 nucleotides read TGTGCCAGCAGTAGCGGGGGGGCCAGTACAGATACGCAGTATTTT.

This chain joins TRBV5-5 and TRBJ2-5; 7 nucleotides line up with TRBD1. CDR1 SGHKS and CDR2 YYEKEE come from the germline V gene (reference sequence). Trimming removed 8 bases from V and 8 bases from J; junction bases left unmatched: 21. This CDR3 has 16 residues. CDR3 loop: CASSSRGDPGGRTQYF. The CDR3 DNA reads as TGTGCCAGTAGTAGTCGGGGTGACCCAGGGGGAAGAACCCAGTACTTC. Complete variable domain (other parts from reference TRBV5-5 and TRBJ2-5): DAGVTQSPTHLIKTRGQQVTLRCSPISGHKSVSWYQQVLGQGPQFIFQYYEKEERGRGNFPDRFSARQFPNYSSELNVNALLLGDSALYLCASSSRGDPGGRTQYFGPGTRLLVL.

The CDR3 region is CASSLLAGKETQYF. The CDR3 nucleotides read TGTGCCAGCAGCTTGCTAGCGGGGAAAGAGACCCAGTACTTC. This rearrangement joins TRBV5-6 to TRBJ2-5, with 9 bases matching TRBD2. CDR3 length equals 14 residues. J gave up 3 bases and V 1 base, and 1 base lay outside the gene matches. Germline loops: CDR1 SGHDT, CDR2 YYEEEE.

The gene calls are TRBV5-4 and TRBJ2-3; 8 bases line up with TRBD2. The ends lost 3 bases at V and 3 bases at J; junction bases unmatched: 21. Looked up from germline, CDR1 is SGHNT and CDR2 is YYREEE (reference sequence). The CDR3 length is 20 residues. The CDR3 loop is CASSSLAGGGGLEVTDTQYF. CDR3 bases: TGTGCCAGCAGCTCATTAGCTGGTGGCGGGGGGCTCGAGGTGACAGATACGCAGTATTTT.

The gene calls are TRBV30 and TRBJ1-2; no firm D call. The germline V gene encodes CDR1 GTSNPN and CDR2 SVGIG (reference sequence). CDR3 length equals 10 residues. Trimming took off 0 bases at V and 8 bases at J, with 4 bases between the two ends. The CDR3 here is CAWSVEGYTF. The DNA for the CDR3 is TGTGCCTGGAGTGTGGAGGGCTACACCTTC.

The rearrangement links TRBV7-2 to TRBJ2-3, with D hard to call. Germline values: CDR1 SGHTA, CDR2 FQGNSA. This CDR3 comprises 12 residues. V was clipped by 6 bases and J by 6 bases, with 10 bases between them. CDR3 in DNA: TGTGCCAGCAGACTTTCGAAGGATACGCAGTATTTT. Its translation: CASRLSKDTQYF. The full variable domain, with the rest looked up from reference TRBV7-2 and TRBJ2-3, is GAGVSQSPSNKVTEKGKDVELRCDPISGHTALYWYRQSLGQGLEFLIYFQGNSAPDKSGLPSDRFSAERTGGSVSTLTIQRTQQEDSAVYLCASRLSKDTQYFGPGTRLTVL.

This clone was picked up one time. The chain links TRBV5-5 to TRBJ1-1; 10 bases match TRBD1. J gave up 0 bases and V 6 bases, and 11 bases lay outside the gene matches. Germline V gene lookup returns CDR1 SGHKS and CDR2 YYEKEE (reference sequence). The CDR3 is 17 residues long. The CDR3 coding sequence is TGTGCCAGCAAGTCGGGACAGGGGATAAGTATGAACACTGAAGCTTTCTTT. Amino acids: CASKSGQGISMNTEAFF.

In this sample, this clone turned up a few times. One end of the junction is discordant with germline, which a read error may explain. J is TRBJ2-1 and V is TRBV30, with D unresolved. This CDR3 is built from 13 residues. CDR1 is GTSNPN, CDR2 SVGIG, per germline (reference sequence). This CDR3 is CAWSGRNQDRKLF. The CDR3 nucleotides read TGTGCCTGGAGTGGCCGGAACCAGGATCGTAAGCTCTTC.

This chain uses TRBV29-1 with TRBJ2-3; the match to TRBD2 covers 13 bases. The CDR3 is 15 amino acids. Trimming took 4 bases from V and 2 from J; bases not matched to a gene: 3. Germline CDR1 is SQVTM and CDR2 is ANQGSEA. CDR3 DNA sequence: TGCAGCGTTGGGGGACTAGCGGGGAACACAGATACGCAGTATTTT. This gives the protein CSVGGLAGNTDTQYF.

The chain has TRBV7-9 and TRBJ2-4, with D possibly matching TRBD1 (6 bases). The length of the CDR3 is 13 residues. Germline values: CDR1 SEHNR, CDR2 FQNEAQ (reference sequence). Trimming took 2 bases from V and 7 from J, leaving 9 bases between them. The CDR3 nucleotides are TGTGCCAGCAGCTTAAATCAGGGGAACATTCAGTACTTC. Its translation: CASSLNQGNIQYF.

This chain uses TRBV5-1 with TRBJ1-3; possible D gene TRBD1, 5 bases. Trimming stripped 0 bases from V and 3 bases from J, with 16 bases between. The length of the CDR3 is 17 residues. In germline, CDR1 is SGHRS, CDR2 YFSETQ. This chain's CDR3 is CASSLDTGGKFGNTIYF. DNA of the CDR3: TGCGCCAGCAGCTTGGATACCGGGGGGAAATTTGGAAACACCATATATTTT.

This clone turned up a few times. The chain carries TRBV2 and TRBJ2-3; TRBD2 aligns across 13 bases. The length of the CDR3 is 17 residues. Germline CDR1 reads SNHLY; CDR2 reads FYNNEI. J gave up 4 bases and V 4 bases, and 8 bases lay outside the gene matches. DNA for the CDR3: TGTGCCAGCAGTGTAACTAGCGGGGGGGTGAGGCCAGATACGCAGTATTTT. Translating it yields CASSVTSGGVRPDTQYF.

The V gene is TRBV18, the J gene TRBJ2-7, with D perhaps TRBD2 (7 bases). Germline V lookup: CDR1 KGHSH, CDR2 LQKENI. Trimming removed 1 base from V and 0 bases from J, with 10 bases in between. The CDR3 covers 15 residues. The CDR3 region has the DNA TGTGCCAGCTCACCACAGGGGGGGCTCTCCTACGAGCAGTACGTC. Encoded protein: CASSPQGGLSYEQYV.

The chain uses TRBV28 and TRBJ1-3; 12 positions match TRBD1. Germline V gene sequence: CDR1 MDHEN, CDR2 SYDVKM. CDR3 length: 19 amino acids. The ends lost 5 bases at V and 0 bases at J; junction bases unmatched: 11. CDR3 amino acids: CASSEGVGTGGFSGNTIYF. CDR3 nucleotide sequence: TGTGCCAGCAGTGAGGGGGTTGGGACAGGGGGCTTCTCTGGAAACACCATATATTTT.

The CDR3 DNA follows: TGTGCCTGGGCAGCCTATAATTCACCCCTCCACTTT. This codes for CAWAAYNSPLHF. The chain is built from TRBV30 and TRBJ1-6; D is ambiguous. The length of the CDR3 is 12 residues. Germline assignment: CDR1 GTSNPN and CDR2 SVGIG (reference sequence). Trimming removed 5 bases from V and 2 bases from J, with 4 bases in between.

The CDR3 DNA reads TGTGCCAGCAGCCCCAGCGTAACTCCCTCCTACGAGCAGTACTTC. This translates into CASSPSVTPSYEQYF. This chain joins TRBV11-3 and TRBJ2-7; D uncertain. The CDR3 spans 15 residues. Per germline, CDR1 SGHNT and CDR2 YENEEA. The V end lost 5 bases, the J end lost 0 bases, and 14 bases lay between the germline ends.

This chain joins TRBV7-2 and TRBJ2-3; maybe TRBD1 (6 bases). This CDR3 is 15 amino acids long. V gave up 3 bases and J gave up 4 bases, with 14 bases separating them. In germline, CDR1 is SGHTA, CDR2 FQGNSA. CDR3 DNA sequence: TGTGCCAGCAGCTTGGACAGAAGGTCGGCAGATACGCAGTATTTT. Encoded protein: CASSLDRRSADTQYF.

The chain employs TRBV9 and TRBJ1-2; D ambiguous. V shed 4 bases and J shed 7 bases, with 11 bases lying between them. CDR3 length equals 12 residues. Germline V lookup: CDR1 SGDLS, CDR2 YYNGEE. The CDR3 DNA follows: TGTGCCAGCAGCCCTCCTATTGGTGGCTACACCTTC. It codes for CASSPPIGGYTF.

The CDR3 sequence is CASSERVGTDTQYF. CDR3 coding DNA: TGTGCCAGCAGTGAAAGAGTGGGCACAGATACGCAGTATTTT. The V and J genes are TRBV2 and TRBJ2-3, with D uncertain. This CDR3 is built from 14 residues. V dropped 2 bases and J dropped 1 base, with 7 bases sitting between them. In germline, CDR1 is SNHLY, CDR2 FYNNEI. The full variable domain, rest sourced from reference TRBV2 and TRBJ2-3, is EPEVTQTPSHQVTQMGQEVILRCVPISNHLYFYWYRQILGQKVEFLVSFYNNEISEKSEIFDDQFSVERPDGSNFTLKIRSTKLEDSAMYFCASSERVGTDTQYFGPGTRLTVL.

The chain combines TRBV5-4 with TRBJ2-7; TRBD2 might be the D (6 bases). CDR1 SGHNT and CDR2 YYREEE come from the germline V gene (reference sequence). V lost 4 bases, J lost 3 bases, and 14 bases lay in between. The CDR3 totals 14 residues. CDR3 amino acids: CASSNQEGHYEQYF. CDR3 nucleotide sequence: TGTGCCAGCAGCAACCAGGAGGGTCACTACGAGCAGTACTTC. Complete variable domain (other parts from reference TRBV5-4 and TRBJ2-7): ETGVTQSPTHLIKTRGQQVTLRCSSQSGHNTVSWYQQALGQGPQFIFQYYREEENGRGNFPPRFSGLQFPNYSSELNVNALELDDSALYLCASSNQEGHYEQYFGPGTRLTVT.

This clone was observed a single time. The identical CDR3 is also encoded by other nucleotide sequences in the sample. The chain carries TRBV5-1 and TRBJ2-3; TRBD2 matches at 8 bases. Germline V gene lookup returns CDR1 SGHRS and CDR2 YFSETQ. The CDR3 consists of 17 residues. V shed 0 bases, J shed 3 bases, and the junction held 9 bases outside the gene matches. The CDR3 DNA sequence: TGCGCCAGCAGCTTGGGGTTACTTGGCGGGGGGACAGATACGCAGTATTTT. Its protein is CASSLGLLGGGTDTQYF.

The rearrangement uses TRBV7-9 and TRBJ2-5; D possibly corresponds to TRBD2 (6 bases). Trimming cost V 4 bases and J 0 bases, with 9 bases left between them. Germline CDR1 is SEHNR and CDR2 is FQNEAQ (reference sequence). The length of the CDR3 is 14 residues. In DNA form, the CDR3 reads TGTGCCAGCAGCTCCTCGGGGGACCAAGAGACCCAGTACTTC. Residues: CASSSSGDQETQYF.